The TCR beta chain under discussion was sequenced for a study of T cells in Graves' hyperthyroidism and ophthalmopathy. V was clipped by 7 bases and J by 6 bases, with 15 bases between them. The CDR3 contains 13 residues. CDR1 and CDR2 (germline): SNHLY, FYNNEI. This clonotype was detected many times. Amplified TCR beta CDR3 regions derived from RNA transcripts. The study used the HTBI primer set for a first-round RT-PCR of the TCR CDR3. TCRdb recomputed calls from the multiplex PCR reads with MiXCR, one row per CDR3 protein. Of some 530,000 distinct CDR3 sequences listed, less than 25% were seen once; the top ten hold roughly 49%. Ophthalmopathy cases met thresholds of Clinical Activity Score at least 3, NOSPECS grade at least 4 and duration under 3 months.

Sequenced sample: blood. The origin of this receptor is a woman in her 70s with Graves' ophthalmopathy. This sequence joins TRBV2 and TRBJ1-1, with D possibly matching TRBD1 (6 bases). The CDR3 loop is CASTLGGGAEAFF. The CDR3 DNA is TGTGCCAGCACCCTGGGAGGGGGTGCTGAAGCTTTCTTT. Full variable domain (outside the CDR3, taken from reference TRBV2 and TRBJ1-1): EPEVTQTPSHQVTQMGQEVILRCVPISNHLYFYWYRQILGQKVEFLVSFYNNEISEKSEIFDDQFSVERPDGSNFTLKIRSTKLEDSAMYFCASTLGGGAEAFFGQGTRLTVV.